This record looks at one T cell receptor (beta chain) sequence and its context. Antigen unknown. Germline V gene lookup returns CDR1 MNHEY and CDR2 SVGAGI. This CDR3 region has 12 residues. Trimming shortened V by 0 bases and J by 7 bases, and 6 bases separated the two germline ends. This sample was taken from a study of graft-versus-host responses after intestinal transplantation. The assay was immunoSEQ multiplex PCR, and TCRdb's table has in-frame clones only and misses some. The sample consists of tens of thousands of clones, roughly 92% of them appearing once. The sequence was collected from a human donor who received an intestinal transplant. The sequenced sample was unstimulated CD4+ T cells sorted from spleen or lymph node cells, obtained before intestinal transplant. The chain couples TRBV6-5 to TRBJ2-5, with D possibly TRBD1 on 6 matching bases. This CDR3 reads CASSYSRGTQYF. Here the CDR3 DNA reads TGTGCCAGCAGTTACTCCAGGGGGACCCAGTACTTC.